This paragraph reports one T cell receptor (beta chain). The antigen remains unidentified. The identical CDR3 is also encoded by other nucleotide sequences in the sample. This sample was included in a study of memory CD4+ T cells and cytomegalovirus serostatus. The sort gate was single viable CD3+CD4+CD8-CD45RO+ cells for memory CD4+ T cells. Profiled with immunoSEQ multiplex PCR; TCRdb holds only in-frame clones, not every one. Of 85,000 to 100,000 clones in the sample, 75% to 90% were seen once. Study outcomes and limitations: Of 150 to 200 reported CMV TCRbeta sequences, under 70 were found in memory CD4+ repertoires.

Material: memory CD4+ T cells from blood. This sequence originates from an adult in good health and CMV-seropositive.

CDR3 sequence (DNA): TGCGCCAGCAGACCCGGACTAGCGGGAGAGACCCAGTACTTC. This gives the protein CASRPGLAGETQYF. The gene calls are TRBV5-1 and TRBJ2-5, with 11 bases that match TRBD2. The germline V gene encodes CDR1 SGHRS and CDR2 YFSETQ. V trimming: 5 bases; J trimming: 4 bases; junction bases outside the gene matches: 4. The CDR3 covers 14 residues.